The 25 T cell receptor beta chains below all came from one sample that was sequenced in a study of cytomegalovirus exposure and HLA in healthy donors. A multiplex PCR was run with 60 Vbeta primers and 13 Jbeta primers. The protocol was immunoSEQ multiplex PCR, while the TCRdb copy is restricted to in-frame clones and leaves out a portion. The data show 120,000 to 150,000 clones, approximately 76% seen once. Material: PBMCs. The receptors were gathered from a man aged 35-49 years in good health and CMV-seronegative.

This clone was seen only a few times. The gene calls are TRBV5-1 and TRBJ2-3, with TRBD1 matching 7 bases. CDR1 is SGHRS, CDR2 YFSETQ, per germline. CDR3 length equals 14 residues. The J segment lost 6 bases and the V segment lost 4 bases, leaving 8 bases of the junction unmatched. The CDR3 DNA reads TGCGCCAGCAGCACATCACAGGGGTTCGATACGCAGTATTTT. Its protein product is CASSTSQGFDTQYF.

J is TRBJ2-7 and V is TRBV11-2; 8 bases match TRBD2. V dropped 5 bases and J dropped 1; count of bases not matched to a gene: 10. The V gene's germline CDR1 is SGHAT and CDR2 FQNNGV. This CDR3 is 16 amino acids long. The CDR3 region has the DNA TGTGCCAGCAGCCCCGGAGCCAGCGGGGGTTCCTACGAGCAGTACTTC. It encodes CASSPGASGGSYEQYF. The full variable domain, in which reference TRBV11-2 and TRBJ2-7 provide the parts outside the CDR3, is EAGVAQSPRYKIIEKRQSVAFWCNPISGHATLYWYQQILGQGPKLLIQFQNNGVVDDSQLPKDRFSAERLKGVDSTLKIQPAKLEDSAVYLCASSPGASGGSYEQYFGPGTRLTVT.

This clone showed up just a few times. This rearrangement joins TRBV7-2 to TRBJ2-3, with TRBD2 identical over 12 bases. This CDR3 comprises 16 residues. The V gene's germline CDR1 is SGHTA and CDR2 FQGNSA. The ends lost 3 bases at V and 4 bases at J; junction bases unmatched: 5. CDR3 coding DNA: TGTGCCAGCAGCTTTCAGCCTAGCGGGGGGGCAGATACGCAGTATTTT. It translates to CASSFQPSGGADTQYF.

V gene TRBV25-1 combines with J gene TRBJ2-2; a weak D match, TRBD1 (5 bases). The CDR3 consists of 15 residues. V was shortened by 3 bases and J by 6 bases, with 14 bases between the two germline ends. CDR1 MGHDK and CDR2 SYGVNS come from the germline V gene. Written as DNA, the CDR3 is TGTGCCAGCAGTGATGCGTCCAGGGTCCCCGGGGAGCTGTTTTTT. Encoded protein: CASSDASRVPGELFF.

This clone came up a few times. This chain's CDR3 is CASSVDQGVSYEQYF. DNA of the CDR3: TGTGCCAGCAGCGTAGATCAGGGCGTATCCTACGAGCAGTACTTC. The chain employs TRBV9 and TRBJ2-7; possibly TRBD1 for D (5 bases). The CDR3 contains 15 residues. Germline CDR1 is SGDLS and CDR2 is YYNGEE. Between the trimmed V and J ends, which lost 0 bases and 1 base, there was a span of 11 bases.

The J gene is TRBJ1-4, the V gene TRBV2; weak D call: TRBD1 (6 bases). From germline, CDR1 is SNHLY and CDR2 FYNNEI. The CDR3 totals 13 residues. V was cut by 8 bases and J by 4 bases, with 11 bases left in between. This CDR3 is CASQQGLNEKLFF. The CDR3 nucleotides read TGTGCCAGCCAACAGGGCCTTAATGAAAAACTGTTTTTT.

The gene calls are TRBV6-1 and TRBJ2-7; D possibly corresponds to TRBD2 (5 bases). Germline loops: CDR1 MNHNS, CDR2 SASEGT. The ends were cut back, 1 base at V and 0 bases at J, with 13 bases in the middle. This CDR3 is 16 amino acids long. The CDR3 reads CASSEGGFSPSYEQYF. Written as DNA, the CDR3 is TGTGCCAGCAGTGAAGGCGGGTTCTCTCCCTCCTACGAGCAGTACTTC.

The CDR3 coding sequence is TGTGCCAGTAGTGACAGGGTTACCCCGCCTGAAGCTTTCTTT. Translating it yields CASSDRVTPPEAFF. This chain connects TRBV19 to TRBJ1-1, with 7 positions matching TRBD1. Germline assignment: CDR1 LNHDA and CDR2 SQIVND (reference sequence). This CDR3 spans 14 amino acids. V lost 5 bases and J lost 6; bases outside the gene matches: 9.

The chain carries TRBV6-6 and TRBJ1-4; TRBD1 aligns across 9 bases. With V trimmed by 4 bases and J by 8 bases, 8 bases remained unmatched. Looked up from germline, CDR1 is MNHNY and CDR2 is SVGAGI (reference sequence). The CDR3 has 15 amino acids. The CDR3 reads CASSSPGQGREKLFF. The CDR3 region has the DNA TGTGCCAGCAGTTCCCCGGGACAGGGCCGGGAAAAACTGTTTTTT.

The chain uses TRBV19 and TRBJ2-7, with 8 bases aligning to TRBD2. CDR1 and CDR2 from the germline V gene are LNHDA and SQIVND (reference sequence). The CDR3 length is 14 residues. V was clipped by 5 bases and J by 5 bases; unmatched bases: 8. The CDR3 here is CASSAGLVSDEQYF. DNA for the CDR3: TGTGCCAGTAGTGCGGGACTAGTCAGCGACGAGCAGTACTTC. Looking up the rest from reference TRBV19 and TRBJ2-7 gives the full variable domain: DGGITQSPKYLFRKEGQNVTLSCEQNLNHDAMYWYRQDPGQGLRLIYYSQIVNDFQKGDIAEGYSVSREKKESFPLTVTSAQKNPTAFYLCASSAGLVSDEQYFGPGTRLTVT.

This chain joins TRBV7-9 and TRBJ2-6, with a possible D match to TRBD1 (6 bases). Germline values: CDR1 SEHNR, CDR2 FQNEAQ (reference sequence). V lost 6 bases and J 0 bases, leaving 18 bases between the germline ends. CDR3 length: 18 residues. The CDR3 here is CASRPATGSYSGANVLTF. Written as DNA, the CDR3 is TGTGCCAGCAGGCCCGCGACAGGTAGCTACTCTGGGGCCAACGTCCTGACTTTC.

This clone has just a few counts. The gene calls are TRBV7-2 and TRBJ2-5; 9 positions match TRBD1. From germline, CDR1 is SGHTA and CDR2 FQGNSA. J was trimmed by 2 bases and V by 5 bases; bases with no gene match: 9. The CDR3 totals 16 residues. In DNA, the CDR3 is TGTGCCAGCAGCATTAGAACAGGGGGCGGTCAAGAGACCCAGTACTTC. It specifies CASSIRTGGGQETQYF.

The gene calls are TRBV28 and TRBJ1-6; 8 bases align to TRBD1. CDR1 and CDR2 (germline): MDHEN, SYDVKM. The CDR3 length is 16 residues. V trimming: 6 bases; J trimming: 7 bases; junction bases outside the gene matches: 11. In nucleotides, the CDR3 is TGTGCCAGCAGACCCAGCGACAGGGGCGGGAATTCACCCCTCCACTTT. This codes for CASRPSDRGGNSPLHF.

This chain connects TRBV4-1 to TRBJ2-4; D call uncertain. Germline CDR1 is MGHRA and CDR2 is YSYEKL. The CDR3 runs 14 residues. Deletions cut 1 base from V and 5 bases from J, with 9 bases between. The CDR3 sequence is CASSQAYTENIQYF. CDR3 DNA sequence: TGCGCCAGCAGCCAAGCTTATACGGAAAACATTCAGTACTTC.

This clone has only one observation. CDR3: CASRGTGMRHHLGEAFF. CDR3 DNA: TGTGCCAGCAGGGGGACAGGGATGAGGCATCATTTGGGTGAAGCTTTCTTT. This chain joins TRBV28 and TRBJ1-1; 9 nucleotides match TRBD1. Germline values: CDR1 MDHEN, CDR2 SYDVKM. The CDR3 runs to 17 residues. The J segment lost 7 bases and the V segment lost 6 bases, leaving 18 bases of the junction unmatched.

The rearrangement joins TRBV10-1 to TRBJ1-5; no definite D call. From germline, CDR1 is WNHNN and CDR2 SYGVQD (reference sequence). V lost 2 bases and J 10 bases, leaving 18 bases between the germline ends. The CDR3 loop spans 15 amino acids. As DNA, the CDR3 is TGCGCCAGCAGTGAGCGTAGGCATGAGGGATCACCCCAGCATTTT. Translated: CASSERRHEGSPQHF.

This clone was seen a handful of times. A junction boundary mismatches the germline segment, possibly from a read error. The genes are TRBV7-9 and TRBJ2-5; TRBD1 might be the D (5 bases). The CDR3 loop spans 15 amino acids. Germline V lookup: CDR1 SEHNR, CDR2 FQNEAQ (reference sequence). This CDR3 reads CSSSPRDLYQETQYF. CDR3 bases: TGTTCCAGCAGCCCCAGGGATTTGTACCAAGAGACCCAGTACTTC.

The rearrangement joins TRBV25-1 to TRBJ2-1; D ambiguous. The CDR3 loop spans 14 amino acids. CDR1 is MGHDK and CDR2 is SYGVNS in the germline V gene. Trimming pared 3 bases from V and 2 bases from J, leaving 8 bases between. The CDR3 spells CASSDWRTYNEQFF. CDR3 in DNA: TGTGCCAGCAGTGACTGGCGGACCTACAATGAGCAGTTCTTC.

This clone came up once. V is TRBV29-1 and J is TRBJ1-1; TRBD1 is a possible D gene (5 bases). Germline CDR1 SQVTM, CDR2 ANQGSEA. With 6 bases removed from V and 1 base from J, the gap between germline ends came to 15 bases. The CDR3 extends over 14 amino acids. The CDR3 DNA sequence: TGCAGCGTCGCGGCCCCCAGGGCGAACACTGAAGCTTTCTTT. This sequence encodes CSVAAPRANTEAFF.

The V call is TRBV6-6, the J call TRBJ2-2; TRBD2 is a possible D gene (5 bases). The CDR3 is made up of 13 amino acids. Germline V gives CDR1 MNHNY, CDR2 SVGAGI (reference sequence). Trimming shortened V by 6 bases and J by 2 bases, and 7 bases separated the two germline ends. The CDR3 DNA reads TGTGCCAGCAGGGACTCCAACACCGGGGAGCTGTTTTTT. Residues: CASRDSNTGELFF.

The chain uses TRBV15 and TRBJ2-5, with 9 bases fitting TRBD2. The J call may be wrong; the DNA end is better matched by TRBJ2-7. Germline CDR1 and CDR2: LNHNV and YYDKDF (reference sequence). The CDR3 contains 16 residues. The CDR3 loop reads CATSRGLAGFSYEQYF. The DNA of the CDR3 is TGTGCCACCAGCAGAGGTCTAGCGGGGTTCTCCTACGAGCAGTACTTC.

This clone has only a few counts. This chain uses TRBV5-1 with TRBJ1-1, with 7 bases that match TRBD1. In germline, CDR1 is SGHRS, CDR2 YFSETQ. The CDR3 spans 14 residues. Trimming removed 1 base from V and 1 base from J; junction bases left unmatched: 1. The CDR3 protein is CASSLTGANTEAFF. The CDR3 coding sequence is TGCGCCAGCAGCTTGACAGGGGCGAACACTGAAGCTTTCTTT.

This clone is a singleton in its sample. The rearrangement joins TRBV5-5 to TRBJ1-6; 8 bases map to TRBD1. Germline V gives CDR1 SGHKS, CDR2 YYEKEE (reference sequence). J was trimmed by 6 bases and V by 4 bases; bases with no gene match: 3. This CDR3 comprises 14 residues. CDR3 sequence (DNA): TGTGCCAGCAGCCATGGACAGGGTAATTCACCCCTCCACTTT. This sequence encodes CASSHGQGNSPLHF. Full variable domain (remainder filled in from reference TRBV5-5 and TRBJ1-6): DAGVTQSPTHLIKTRGQQVTLRCSPISGHKSVSWYQQVLGQGPQFIFQYYEKEERGRGNFPDRFSARQFPNYSSELNVNALLLGDSALYLCASSHGQGNSPLHFGNGTRLTVT.

This clone showed up just a few times. The CDR3 protein is CASSFEGLATNEKLFF. DNA for the CDR3: TGTGCCAGCAGCTTTGAGGGCTTAGCAACTAATGAAAAACTGTTTTTT. The chain carries TRBV5-6 and TRBJ1-4; D unresolved. This CDR3 is built from 16 residues. Germline V CDR1 and CDR2: SGHDT, YYEEEE. The ends were cut back, 2 bases at V and 0 bases at J, with 11 bases in the middle. Full variable domain (outside the CDR3, taken from reference TRBV5-6 and TRBJ1-4): DAGVTQSPTHLIKTRGQQVTLRCSPKSGHDTVSWYQQALGQGPQFIFQYYEEEERQRGNFPDRFSGHQFPNYSSELNVNALLLGDSALYLCASSFEGLATNEKLFFGSGTQLSVL.

This chain links TRBV9 with TRBJ2-4, with 11 bases identical to TRBD2. CDR3 length: 17 amino acids. The V gene's germline CDR1 is SGDLS and CDR2 YYNGEE. After removal of 4 bases from V and 5 bases from J, the junction contained 11 bases not matched to a gene. The CDR3 loop is CASSPDLSGGAQNIQYF. The CDR3 DNA is TGTGCCAGCAGCCCAGATCTTAGCGGGGGGGCCCAAAACATTCAGTACTTC.